The 3 T cell receptor beta chains below come from one sample, sequenced in a study of T-cell reconstitution after alpha-beta-depleted transplantation in children. The TCRbeta library was prepared with unique molecular identifiers. One entry per CDR3 protein results from TCRdb running MiXCR on the PCR reads. The sample gives about 500,000 distinct CDR3 sequences, about 30% of which show up once; roughly 2.5% is in the top ten. This specimen was PBMCs from the stem cell graft donor, taken from the stem cell graft. The receptors derive from a human donor who donated a stem cell graft to a child with aplastic anemia.

The J gene is TRBJ1-1, the V gene TRBV7-2; no clear D. The CDR3 is 13 amino acids. V gave up 2 bases and J gave up 6 bases, with 10 bases separating them. From germline, CDR1 is SGHTA and CDR2 FQGNSA. CDR3 bases: TGTGCCAGCAGCTTAACCGGTTACGCTGAAGCTTTCTTT. It encodes CASSLTGYAEAFF.

This clonotype appeared a few times. The gene calls are TRBV7-6 and TRBJ2-7; no firm D call. CDR1 is SGHVS and CDR2 is FNYEAQ in the germline V gene. The germline V and J ends were trimmed by 8 bases and 0 bases, with 14 bases remaining between them. The CDR3 runs 14 residues. The CDR3 here is CASSPAESSYEQYF. The CDR3 nucleotides are TGTGCCAGCTCCCCCGCGGAGAGCTCCTACGAGCAGTACTTC.

CDR3 DNA: TGTGCCAGCTCACCCCTGGCGGGGCCTGAAGCTTTCTTT. This codes for CASSPLAGPEAFF. The rearrangement uses TRBV18 and TRBJ1-1; maybe TRBD1 (5 bases). The ends were cut back, 3 bases at V and 6 bases at J, with 11 bases in the middle. Per the germline V gene, CDR1 is KGHSH and CDR2 is LQKENI. The CDR3 runs to 13 residues. Full variable domain (remainder filled in from reference TRBV18 and TRBJ1-1): NAGVMQNPRHLVRRRGQEARLRCSPMKGHSHVYWYRQLPEEGLKFMVYLQKENIIDESGMPKERFSAEFPKEGPSILRIQQVVRGDSAAYFCASSPLAGPEAFFGQGTRLTVV.